This TCR beta chain derives from a study of blood T cell repertoires in COVID-19. The CDR3 has 14 residues. Germline assignment: CDR1 PRHDT and CDR2 FYEKMQ (reference sequence). V lost 1 base to trimming and J lost 5 bases; unmatched junction nucleotides: 1. TCRdb's copy holds only in-frame clones and misses some; the assay was immunoSEQ multiplex PCR. The sample holds about 48,000 clones, approximately 90% seen once. V is TRBV13 and J is TRBJ1-4; TRBD1 matches at 7 bases. The receptor's source is a woman of 80 years or more with COVID-19, enrolled during active disease. Material: peripheral blood. This chain's CDR3 is CASSLVQGNEKLFF. CDR3 nucleotide sequence: TGTGCCAGCAGCTTAGTACAGGGGAATGAAAAACTGTTTTTT. Together with reference TRBV13 and TRBJ1-4, the CDR3 gives the full variable domain: AAGVIQSPRHLIKEKRETATLKCYPIPRHDTVYWYQQGPGQDPQFLISFYEKMQSDKGSIPDRFSAQQFSDYHSELNMSSLELGDSALYFCASSLVQGNEKLFFGSGTQLSVL.